Following are 9 T cell receptor beta chains from one sample sequenced in a study of blood T cell repertoires in COVID-19. The data were produced by immunoSEQ multiplex PCR, yet TCRdb's version contains in-frame clones alone and is incomplete. The table has over 95,000 clones, less than 90% seen once; the top ten hold 2%. Sequencing input: peripheral blood. The origin of the receptors is an older man with active or convalescent COVID-19.

The gene calls are TRBV5-1 and TRBJ1-6, with D hard to call. Germline V lookup: CDR1 SGHRS, CDR2 YFSETQ. The ends were cut back, 0 bases at V and 7 bases at J, with 5 bases in the middle. This CDR3 is 13 amino acids long. The CDR3 here is CASSLDQNSPLHF. For the CDR3, the DNA is TGCGCCAGCAGCTTGGATCAGAATTCACCCCTCCACTTT.

The rearrangement links TRBV28 to TRBJ2-5; tentative D call: TRBD2 (6 bases). This CDR3 has 12 amino acids. Per germline, CDR1 MDHEN and CDR2 SYDVKM. CDR3: CVAGQNQETQYF. CDR3 nucleotide sequence: TGTGTCGCGGGGCAGAACCAAGAGACCCAGTACTTC.

The rearrangement joins TRBV4-1 to TRBJ2-4; D possibly corresponds to TRBD1 (6 bases). CDR1 is MGHRA and CDR2 is YSYEKL in the germline V gene. The CDR3 spans 17 residues. The V and J ends lost 1 base and 0 bases respectively, with 13 bases between them. In DNA, the CDR3 is TGCGCCAGCAGCCAAGGAAGGGACATTTTAGCCAAAAACATTCAGTACTTC. Its protein is CASSQGRDILAKNIQYF.

The chain combines TRBV18 with TRBJ1-1, with D maybe TRBD1 (5 bases). CDR1 is KGHSH and CDR2 is LQKENI in the germline V gene. Trimming removed 1 base at V and 3 bases at J, with 15 bases between. The CDR3 extends over 16 amino acids. In DNA form, the CDR3 reads TGTGCCAGCTCACCACTTTCGCTGACAGATTACACTGAAGCTTTCTTT. Translation gives CASSPLSLTDYTEAFF.

A note on this clone: Within the sample, other DNA sequences also encode this same CDR3. The chain has TRBV5-1 and TRBJ1-5; unclear D gene. V was clipped by 0 bases and J by 2 bases, with 6 bases between them. CDR3 size: 14 residues. Per the germline V gene, CDR1 is SGHRS and CDR2 is YFSETQ. This CDR3 is CASSLDAGNQPQHF. The CDR3 nucleotides are TGCGCCAGCAGCTTGGACGCGGGCAATCAGCCCCAGCATTTT.

This chain uses TRBV9 with TRBJ1-2; D ambiguous. This CDR3 is built from 16 residues. Trimming shortened V by 0 bases and J by 2 bases, and 14 bases separated the two germline ends. Germline CDR1 reads SGDLS; CDR2 reads YYNGEE. CDR3 sequence reads: CASSVALAGSNYGYTF. DNA of the CDR3: TGTGCCAGCAGCGTAGCTTTGGCGGGTTCGAACTATGGCTACACCTTC.

The chain couples TRBV15 to TRBJ2-2; D perhaps matches TRBD2 (6 bases). Trimming took 1 base from V and 0 from J, leaving 12 bases between them. The CDR3 consists of 17 residues. The germline gives CDR1 LNHNV, CDR2 YYDKDF (reference sequence). CDR3 bases: TGTGCCACCAGCAGAGTTGGGCGGGGTGCGAACACCGGGGAGCTGTTTTTT. Translating it yields CATSRVGRGANTGELFF.

The chain carries TRBV28 and TRBJ1-1; TRBD1 is a possible D gene (5 bases). CDR3 length: 11 residues. The germline V gene has CDR1 MDHEN and CDR2 SYDVKM. Trimming cost V 5 bases and J 11 bases, with 12 bases left between them. CDR3 amino acids: CASSPNRQAFF. Written as DNA, the CDR3 is TGTGCCAGCAGTCCAAACCGACAGGCTTTCTTT.

Remarks on this clone: Other DNA sequences in the same sample also yield this CDR3. The chain couples TRBV30 to TRBJ2-7; D is perhaps TRBD1 (6 bases). Trimming removed 0 bases at V and 1 base at J, with 10 bases between. Germline CDR1 reads GTSNPN; CDR2 reads SVGIG (reference sequence). CDR3 length equals 14 residues. The CDR3 reads CAWSVLGQSYEQYF. The CDR3 nucleotides are TGTGCCTGGAGTGTACTCGGACAGTCCTACGAGCAGTACTTC.